This entry lists 27 T cell receptor beta chains sequenced from one sample in a study of CD8+CD57+ T cells in acquired aplastic anemia. Patients selected for sequencing had displayed CD8+CD57+ cell expansion by flow cytometry. It was genomic DNA that served as the template for profiling TCR beta VDJ and CDR3. TCRdb re-called the reads through MiXCR, storing one row per CDR3 protein. Found here are under 500,000 distinct CDR3 sequences, around 30% of them singletons; the top ten hold about 0.8%. The sequenced sample consisted of sorted CD4+, CD8+, or CD8+CD57+ T cells (not recorded which) from PBMCs. These receptors originate from a human donor with aplastic anemia.

The chain joins TRBV11-1 to TRBJ1-6; D is ambiguous. This CDR3 spans 18 amino acids. Between the trimmed V and J ends, which lost 5 bases and 4 bases, there was a span of 21 bases. Germline V gives CDR1 SGHAT, CDR2 FQDESV (reference sequence). This CDR3 reads CASSTGPQPFTYNSPLHF. The CDR3 DNA follows: TGTGCCAGCAGCACCGGACCTCAGCCGTTTACTTATAATTCACCCCTCCACTTT.

This sequence joins TRBV4-1 and TRBJ1-5; D gene ambiguous. Germline-derived CDR1 and CDR2 are MGHRA and YSYEKL. This CDR3 is built from 15 residues. The V end lost 0 bases, the J end lost 7 bases, and 13 bases lay between the germline ends. The CDR3 here is CASSQEMGWRQPQHF. The CDR3 nucleotides read TGCGCCAGCAGCCAAGAAATGGGCTGGAGGCAGCCCCAGCATTTT.

With regard to this clonotype: A much more abundant neighbour one base away suggests this may be a read error. This rearrangement joins TRBV24-1 to TRBJ2-2; the match to TRBD1 covers 7 bases. CDR3 length: 15 residues. CDR1 is KGHDR and CDR2 is SFDVKD in the germline V gene. The CDR3 nucleotides are TGTGCCACCAGTGACGACAGGGCCAACACCGAGGAGCTGTTTTTT. This encodes CATSDDRANTEELFF.

This clonotype was seen at least ten times. The gene calls are TRBV2 and TRBJ1-1; unclear D gene. The CDR3 extends over 15 amino acids. Between the trimmed V and J ends, which lost 4 bases and 0 bases, there was a span of 12 bases. Germline CDR1 SNHLY, CDR2 FYNNEI. CDR3 in DNA: TGTGCCAGCAGTGGCAGGCCCCTAATGAACACTGAAGCTTTCTTT. Translated: CASSGRPLMNTEAFF.

This clonotype was observed a few times. This chain connects TRBV12-3 or TRBV12-4 to TRBJ1-5; TRBD1 matches at 11 bases. Trimming removed 6 bases from V and 6 bases from J; junction bases left unmatched: 10. The CDR3 has 16 amino acids. The CDR3 DNA is TGTGCCAGCAGCCAAGTCGGGGACAGGGGGAGTCAGCCCCAGCATTTT. Translation gives CASSQVGDRGSQPQHF.

The rearrangement uses TRBV28 and TRBJ2-7, with D hard to call. With 4 bases removed from V and 2 bases from J, the gap between germline ends came to 9 bases. The CDR3 covers 13 residues. Per the germline V gene, CDR1 is MDHEN and CDR2 is SYDVKM. The CDR3 nucleotides read TGTGCCAGCAGTTCAATACAGCCCTACGAGCAGTACTTC. The encoded protein is CASSSIQPYEQYF.

This clonotype was picked up many times. CDR3 DNA: TGCAGTGCTAGAGATCAGCTCACCGGAGATACGCAGTATTTT. This translates into CSARDQLTGDTQYF. This chain joins TRBV20-1 and TRBJ2-3; D unresolved. Between the trimmed V and J ends, which lost 0 bases and 5 bases, there was a span of 12 bases. The CDR3 consists of 14 residues. Germline V gene lookup returns CDR1 DFQATT and CDR2 SNEGSKA (reference sequence).

This clonotype was counted at least ten times. The genes are TRBV7-9 and TRBJ1-3; tentative D call: TRBD1 (5 bases). V was clipped by 5 bases and J by 3 bases, with 11 bases between them. The germline V gene has CDR1 SEHNR and CDR2 FQNEAQ (reference sequence). This CDR3 comprises 14 residues. The CDR3 DNA sequence: TGTGCCAGCAGCCTCAAGGGGTATGGAAACACCATATATTTT. Translation: CASSLKGYGNTIYF.

The chain is built from TRBV6-1 and TRBJ2-7, with 8 bases fitting TRBD2. The germline gives CDR1 MNHNS, CDR2 SASEGT. CDR3 size: 15 residues. The trim removed 6 bases at V and 0 bases at J, leaving 7 bases unmatched. CDR3 in amino acids: CASRFAGGLSYEQYF. The CDR3 bases are TGTGCCAGCAGGTTTGCGGGGGGTCTCTCCTACGAGCAGTACTTC.

The chain is built from TRBV9 and TRBJ2-3; D uncertain. Germline-derived CDR1 and CDR2 are SGDLS and YYNGEE. The V end was cut by 4 bases, the J end by 8 bases, with 14 bases between. The length of the CDR3 is 13 residues. The CDR3 here is CASSRFDLSTQYF. CDR3 in DNA: TGTGCCAGCAGCCGATTTGACCTGTCTACGCAGTATTTT.

The V call is TRBV18, the J call TRBJ2-1; weak D call: TRBD2 (5 bases). Trimming cost V 3 bases and J 9 bases, with 9 bases left between them. In germline, CDR1 is KGHSH, CDR2 LQKENI. CDR3 length: 12 residues. CDR3 in DNA: TGTGCCAGCTCACCGACCCGGGGTGAGCAGTTCTTC. This encodes CASSPTRGEQFF.

The table lists this clonotype with a few counts. This rearrangement joins TRBV12-3 or TRBV12-4 to TRBJ2-7; 7 bases fit TRBD2. There are 15 residues in the CDR3. The ends lost 6 bases at V and 7 bases at J; junction bases unmatched: 15. CDR3 nucleotides: TGTGCCAGCAGACTAGAGGGAGGGAGACTTGGGGAGCAGTACTTC. Amino acids: CASRLEGGRLGEQYF.

This clonotype has a handful of counts. The V and J genes are TRBV20-1 and TRBJ2-3; D might be TRBD1 (7 bases). The CDR3 covers 14 residues. V dropped 2 bases and J dropped 4 bases, with 13 bases sitting between them. CDR1 and CDR2 from the germline V gene are DFQATT and SNEGSKA (reference sequence). DNA of the CDR3: TGCAGTGCTAGATACCAGGGGGAGGCAGATACGCAGTATTTT. This encodes CSARYQGEADTQYF.

This clonotype occurred a few times. The genes are TRBV27 and TRBJ1-2; 8 nucleotides match TRBD1. This CDR3 region has 14 residues. Germline V gene lookup returns CDR1 MNHEY and CDR2 SMNVEV (reference sequence). Losses at the gene ends were 3 bases for V and 4 bases for J; bases not matched to a gene: 4. This chain's CDR3 is CASSLGTGIYGYTF. The DNA of the CDR3 is TGTGCCAGCAGTTTGGGGACAGGTATCTATGGCTACACCTTC.

The gene calls are TRBV6-2 or TRBV6-3 and TRBJ1-2; D might be TRBD1 (6 bases). The V gene's germline CDR1 is MNHEY and CDR2 SVGEGT. This CDR3 region has 15 residues. Trimming removed 6 bases from V and 4 bases from J, with 18 bases in between. The CDR3 region is CASSQRGAYSYGYTF. DNA of the CDR3: TGTGCCAGCAGCCAGAGGGGGGCCTACTCCTATGGCTACACCTTC.

V is TRBV19 and J is TRBJ1-1, with D possibly TRBD1 on 5 matching bases. CDR1 and CDR2 (germline): LNHDA, SQIVND (reference sequence). Trimming took 3 bases from V and 8 from J, leaving 16 bases between them. The CDR3 contains 14 residues. CDR3 sequence (DNA): TGTGCCAGTAGTATTCGGGGGGACGGGGTGGAAGCTTTCTTT. It translates to CASSIRGDGVEAFF.

This clonotype showed up just a few times. The rearrangement links TRBV19 to TRBJ2-2; maybe TRBD1 (6 bases). The CDR3 runs 15 residues. With 5 bases removed from V and 7 bases from J, the gap between germline ends came to 17 bases. The germline CDR1 and CDR2 sequences are LNHDA and SQIVND (reference sequence). The CDR3 is CASSVNPGVDGELFF. The CDR3 DNA reads as TGTGCCAGTAGTGTAAATCCAGGGGTGGACGGGGAGCTGTTTTTT.

The V call is TRBV5-6, the J call TRBJ2-7; D unresolved. Germline V gene sequence: CDR1 SGHDT, CDR2 YYEEEE. Trimming pared 1 base from V and 5 bases from J, leaving 7 bases between. CDR3 length equals 12 residues. The CDR3 spells CASSLRSHEQYF. The CDR3 DNA reads as TGTGCCAGCAGCTTGAGGTCACACGAGCAGTACTTC.

This clonotype was found many times. The chain is built from TRBV19 and TRBJ2-7; D remains ambiguous. The CDR3 extends over 14 amino acids. Trimming removed 3 bases at V and 3 bases at J, with 12 bases between. Per germline, CDR1 LNHDA and CDR2 SQIVND (reference sequence). CDR3 sequence (DNA): TGTGCCAGTAGTATCGGGCACAACGGCTACGAGCAGTACTTC. It translates to CASSIGHNGYEQYF.

This clonotype was counted a few times. The J gene is TRBJ2-7, the V gene TRBV12-5; 9 bases line up with TRBD1. The CDR3 has 14 residues. V was pared by 4 bases and J by 2 bases, with 3 bases of the junction left unmatched. Germline loops: CDR1 LGHNT, CDR2 FRNRAP. The CDR3 DNA sequence: TGTGCTAGTGGTTCCCGGACAGGGGCCTACGAGCAGTACTTC. The encoded protein is CASGSRTGAYEQYF.

The table lists this clonotype with a few counts. The chain couples TRBV30 to TRBJ1-2, with D possibly being TRBD1 (5 bases). Trimming stripped 3 bases from V and 4 bases from J, with 12 bases between. Per germline, CDR1 GTSNPN and CDR2 SVGIG (reference sequence). The CDR3 length is 13 residues. The CDR3 protein is CAWRPGPSYGYTF. The DNA of the CDR3 is TGTGCCTGGAGACCGGGACCTAGCTATGGCTACACCTTC.

This clonotype was seen repeatedly, ten times or more. This chain connects TRBV7-9 to TRBJ1-5; the match to TRBD1 covers 9 bases. Germline V gives CDR1 SEHNR, CDR2 FQNEAQ (reference sequence). The CDR3 totals 15 residues. Losses at the gene ends were 5 bases for V and 4 bases for J; bases not matched to a gene: 6. Here the CDR3 DNA reads TGTGCCAGCAGCACGGGACAGGGACTAAATCAGCCCCAGCATTTT. Its translation: CASSTGQGLNQPQHF.

J is TRBJ1-4 and V is TRBV27, with TRBD1 as a possible D gene (6 bases). Trimming removed 4 bases from V and 5 bases from J, with 17 bases in between. Germline V CDR1 and CDR2: MNHEY, SMNVEV (reference sequence). The CDR3 has 16 residues. The CDR3 DNA reads as TGTGCCAGCAGTTCCCGGACAGCTGAGGGGAATGAAAAACTGTTTTTT. The encoded protein is CASSSRTAEGNEKLFF.

This clonotype was observed at least ten times. This rearrangement joins TRBV19 to TRBJ1-2; D call uncertain. Germline CDR1 LNHDA, CDR2 SQIVND (reference sequence). V lost 4 bases, J lost 8 bases, and 20 bases lay in between. The CDR3 length is 15 residues. CDR3 residues: CASSTRIVILEGYTF. The CDR3 DNA reads as TGTGCCAGTAGTACCCGGATCGTTATTTTGGAAGGCTACACCTTC.

J is TRBJ1-1 and V is TRBV25-1, with TRBD1 identical over 9 bases. V was clipped by 7 bases and J by 8 bases; unmatched bases: 8. This CDR3 contains 13 residues. Germline CDR1 MGHDK, CDR2 SYGVNS. CDR3 residues: CASTQSGTGEAFF. DNA of the CDR3: TGTGCCAGCACCCAGAGCGGGACAGGGGAAGCTTTCTTT.

On this clonotype itself: A much bigger clone sits one base away, suggesting this may be a read error. The chain is built from TRBV7-3 and TRBJ1-1; D gene ambiguous. V was shortened by 5 bases and J by 7 bases, with 11 bases between the two germline ends. Germline V gives CDR1 SGHTA, CDR2 FQGTGA. The CDR3 sequence is 12 residues long. This CDR3 is CASSTEVFEAFF. The CDR3 nucleotides are TGTGCCAGCAGCACAGAAGTCTTTGAAGCTTTCTTT.

This clonotype occurred many times. The CDR3, as DNA: TGTGCCAGCAGCTTAGACAGAACTGAAGCTTTCTTT. Residues: CASSLDRTEAFF. The chain links TRBV7-9 to TRBJ1-1; D call uncertain. Germline CDR1 reads SEHNR; CDR2 reads FQNEAQ (reference sequence). V dropped 1 base and J dropped 5 bases, with 5 bases sitting between them. The CDR3 runs to 12 residues.